These T cell receptor beta chains were read from a single sample in a study of cytomegalovirus exposure and HLA in healthy donors. This table comes from immunoSEQ multiplex PCR, and its TCRdb copy is limited to in-frame clones, with some not included. Altogether approximately 140,000 clones are present, 73% being singletons, with the ten largest covering about 1.2%. The sample was PBMCs. These receptor sequences come from a woman aged 40 to 50 in good health and CMV-seronegative. Both conserved end residues are part of each CDR3. The order of the fields is D gene, J gene, V gene, CDR3 protein. A D gene is named only where the DNA matches it firmly.

- | TRBJ1-5 | TRBV7-3 | CASSLIRARRSQHF
- | TRBJ1-1 | TRBV7-9 | CASSERNTEAFF
TRBD2 | TRBJ2-5 | TRBV11-2 | CASTRTSGGATVGETQYF
TRBD1 | TRBJ1-1 | TRBV5-1 | CASSFGQGNTEAFF
- | TRBJ2-5 | TRBV2 | CASSEDLYRETQYF
- | TRBJ2-2 | TRBV5-1 | CASSFLDTAGTGELFF
- | TRBJ1-2 | TRBV6-5 | CASSYSQGRGYTF
TRBD1 | TRBJ2-2 | TRBV13 | CASSATGVHGGELFF
TRBD1 | TRBJ2-7 | TRBV11-2 | CASNPGQDYEQYF
TRBD1 | TRBJ2-7 | TRBV5-5 | CASSNPGQGSYEQYF
- | TRBJ1-2 | TRBV6-5 | CASSETFQRFDYTF
TRBD2 | TRBJ2-3 | TRBV9 | CASSVALTSGVSTDTQYF
- | TRBJ1-3 | TRBV10-1 | CASSFRTVGPVDGNTIYF
TRBD1 | TRBJ1-2 | TRBV6-1 | CASARDRATGYTF
- | TRBJ1-1 | TRBV27 | CASSPRRNTEAFF
- | TRBJ1-4 | TRBV5-1 | CASSLKLRRDGATNEKLFF
- | TRBJ2-6 | TRBV5-6 | CASSLIGGSGANVLTF
- | TRBJ2-2 | TRBV27 | CASSQRATGELFF
TRBD1 | TRBJ1-5 | TRBV9 | CASSQGVVGTQHF
- | TRBJ1-1 | TRBV6-6 | CASSYGGTPVTEAFF
TRBD1 | TRBJ2-2 | TRBV10-1 | CASSDVPPGQGAGLFF
- | TRBJ1-1 | TRBV4-1 | CASSHPDSDEAFF
- | TRBJ2-3 | TRBV5-1 | CASSLAPGSMDTQYF
- | TRBJ1-1 | TRBV10-2 | CASHNSRFNTEAFF
TRBD1 | TRBJ1-6 | TRBV28 | CASRPRTGRFSPLHF
- | TRBJ1-2 | TRBV2 | CASSEKSAGNYGYTF
TRBD1 | TRBJ1-2 | TRBV7-2 | CASSLKGAGFYGYTF
TRBD1 | TRBJ1-5 | TRBV11-2 | CASSLEKGQGLHF
- | TRBJ2-3 | TRBV20-1 | CSARDRGGQYF
TRBD1 | TRBJ2-2 | TRBV5-1 | CASTGSGQGYTGELFF
TRBD2 | TRBJ2-5 | TRBV7-2 | CASSLGLAGFQETQYF
- | TRBJ1-2 | TRBV14 | CASSQVAGYGYTF
- | TRBJ2-1 | TRBV7-2 | CASSLLARNSYNEQFF
TRBD1 | TRBJ1-5 | TRBV5-6 | CASSLGTGGFGSNQPQHF
- | TRBJ1-4 | TRBV11-1 | CASSLEGKLFF
- | TRBJ1-4 | TRBV2 | CASSDAVNEKLFF
TRBD2 | TRBJ2-1 | TRBV7-9 | CASSSGTSGGADDEQFF
- | TRBJ2-7 | TRBV18 | CASSQAAYEQYF
TRBD1 | TRBJ1-2 | TRBV9 | CASSVGDRVHYGYTF
- | TRBJ1-2 | TRBV6-1 | CASSERHGQSYGYTF
- | TRBJ1-5 | TRBV27 | CASSLIGPTGDQPQHF
TRBD1 | TRBJ1-2 | TRBV25-1 | CASSDTVQGRGSFTF
- | TRBJ1-1 | TRBV18 | CASSPLRGADTEAFF
TRBD2 | TRBJ2-2 | TRBV7-6 | CASSLEAGGRTGELFF
- | TRBJ1-1 | TRBV7-2 | CASSLGPEFMNTEAFF
- | TRBJ1-5 | TRBV2 | CASSEGQGNQPQHF
- | TRBJ1-1 | TRBV6-1 | CASSEGGTEAFF